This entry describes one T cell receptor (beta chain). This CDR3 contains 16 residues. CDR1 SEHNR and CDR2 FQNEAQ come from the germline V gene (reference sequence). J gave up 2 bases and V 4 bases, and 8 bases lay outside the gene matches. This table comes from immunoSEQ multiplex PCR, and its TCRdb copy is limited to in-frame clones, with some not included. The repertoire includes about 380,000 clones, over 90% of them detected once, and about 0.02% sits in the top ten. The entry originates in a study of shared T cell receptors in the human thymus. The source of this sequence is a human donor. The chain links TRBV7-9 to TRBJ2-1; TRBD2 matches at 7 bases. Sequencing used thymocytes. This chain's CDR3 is CASSSALARAYNEQFF. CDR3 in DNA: TGTGCCAGCAGCTCCGCACTAGCGCGGGCCTACAATGAGCAGTTCTTC.